The rows below give T cell receptor beta chains drawn from one sample of a study of monozygotic twins with inflammatory bowel disease. TCRdb reanalyzed the 5' RACE reads, giving one entry per CDR3 protein sequence and no DNA. In all, the sample yields fewer than 550,000 distinct CDR3 sequences. Sequencing was carried out using blood. The origin of the receptors is a human donor with ulcerative colitis or Crohn's disease, or a healthy co-twin of an affected twin (not recorded which). Both conserved end residues are part of each CDR3. Each record gives: J gene, V gene, CDR3 protein.

TRBJ2-7 | TRBV29-1 | CSVLPTGELYEQYF
TRBJ2-1 | TRBV6-1 | CASSGLAGGRQFF
TRBJ2-1 | TRBV19 | CASSIGLAGERQFF
TRBJ1-1 | TRBV4-1 | CASSQEAEAFF
TRBJ2-7 | TRBV27 | CASSSRPPAYEQYF
TRBJ2-1 | TRBV27 | CASSLSGVYNEQFF
TRBJ1-2 | TRBV27 | CASSPIPPLTGYGYTF
TRBJ2-2 | TRBV30 | CAWTFRRTLDSGELFF
TRBJ1-1 | TRBV20-1 | CSARAGQNTEAFF
TRBJ1-2 | TRBV27 | CASSLDRAHGYTF
TRBJ1-1 | TRBV18 | CASSRDGYTEAFF